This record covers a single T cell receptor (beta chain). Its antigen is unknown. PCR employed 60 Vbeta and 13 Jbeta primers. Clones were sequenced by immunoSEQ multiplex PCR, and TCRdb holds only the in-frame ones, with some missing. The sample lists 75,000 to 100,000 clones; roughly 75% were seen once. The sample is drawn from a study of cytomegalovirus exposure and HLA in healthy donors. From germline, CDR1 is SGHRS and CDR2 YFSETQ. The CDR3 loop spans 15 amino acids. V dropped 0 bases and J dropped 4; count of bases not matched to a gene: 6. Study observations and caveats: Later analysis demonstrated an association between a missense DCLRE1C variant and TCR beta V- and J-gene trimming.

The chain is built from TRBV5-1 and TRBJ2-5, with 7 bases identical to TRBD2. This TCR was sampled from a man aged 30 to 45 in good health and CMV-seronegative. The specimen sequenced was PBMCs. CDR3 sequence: CASSLAGPSGETQYF. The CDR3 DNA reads TGCGCCAGCAGCTTGGCAGGGCCTAGCGGAGAGACCCAGTACTTC.